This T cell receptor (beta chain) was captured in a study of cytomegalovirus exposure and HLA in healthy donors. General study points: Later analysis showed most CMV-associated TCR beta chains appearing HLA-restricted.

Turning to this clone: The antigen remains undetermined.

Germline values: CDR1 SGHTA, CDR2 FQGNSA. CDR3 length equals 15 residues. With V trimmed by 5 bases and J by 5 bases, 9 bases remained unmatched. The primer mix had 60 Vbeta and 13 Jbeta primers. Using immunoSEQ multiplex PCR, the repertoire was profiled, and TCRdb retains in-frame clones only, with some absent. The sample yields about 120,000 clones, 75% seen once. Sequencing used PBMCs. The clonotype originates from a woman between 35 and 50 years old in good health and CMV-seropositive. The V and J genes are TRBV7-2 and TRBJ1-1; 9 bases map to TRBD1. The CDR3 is CASSPTQGAQTEAFF. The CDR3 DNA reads TGTGCCAGCAGCCCGACACAGGGGGCGCAGACTGAAGCTTTCTTT.